The clone carrying this T cell receptor (beta chain) has ten or more counts. The antigen is unknown. This sample was taken from a study of T cell repertoires in cytomegalovirus infection. For the study at large: The public TCR beta signatures pointed to both CMV infection and matching HLA type. Study outcomes and limitations: CMV-specific TCR beta clonotypes restricted by HLA-C dominated the ex vivo response. Summed public TCR beta family frequency identified CMV carriers bearing the relevant HLA.

TCRdb independently ran MiXCR on the reads; one entry per CDR3 protein. The sample has some 280,000 distinct CDR3 sequences; about 13% are singletons. Sequenced input: PBMCs. The receptor was derived from a human donor in good health (CMV status not recorded). Some clones in this sample may be carry-over from other donors' samples.

The CDR3: CASSLGQGAADTQYF. CDR3 in DNA: TGCGCCAGCAGCTTGGGGCAGGGGGCGGCAGATACGCAGTATTTT. The chain joins TRBV5-1 to TRBJ2-3; 8 bases align to TRBD1. This CDR3 is 15 amino acids long. Germline trimming cut 0 bases from V and 4 bases from J; bases unmatched to any gene: 4. Germline V CDR1 and CDR2: SGHRS, YFSETQ. Full variable domain (outside the CDR3, taken from reference TRBV5-1 and TRBJ2-3): KAGVTQTPRYLIKTRGQQVTLSCSPISGHRSVSWYQQTPGQGLQFLFEYFSETQRNKGNFPGRFSGRQFSNSRSEMNVSTLELGDSALYLCASSLGQGAADTQYFGPGTRLTVL.